The 21 T cell receptor beta chains reported below all come from one sample, sequenced in a study of T-cell reconstitution after alpha-beta-depleted transplantation in children. Preparation of the TCRbeta library was carried out with unique molecular identifiers. TCRdb recomputed calls from the PCR reads with MiXCR, one row per CDR3 protein. The sample has 250,000 to 350,000 distinct CDR3 sequences; more than 20% are singletons. The material sequenced was PBMCs, mostly from graft donor cells, taken 180 days after TCRalphabeta/CD19-depleted stem cell transplant. These receptor sequences come from a male patient between 5 and 17 years old who had a stem cell transplant for acute lymphoblastic leukemia, so the T cells may come from the graft donor.

The sample holds many counts of this clonotype. The chain joins TRBV6-2 or TRBV6-3 to TRBJ2-5; a possible D gene is TRBD2 (6 bases). With 0 bases removed from V and 4 bases from J, the gap between germline ends came to 6 bases. Germline CDR1 reads MNHEY; CDR2 reads SVGEGT. There are 13 residues in the CDR3. The chain's CDR3 is CASSYSSGETQYF. The CDR3 region has the DNA TGTGCCAGCAGTTACTCTAGCGGAGAGACCCAGTACTTC.

This sequence joins TRBV25-1 and TRBJ2-1; a possible D gene is TRBD2 (6 bases). The germline gives CDR1 MGHDK, CDR2 SYGVNS. There are 14 residues in the CDR3. Trimming stripped 2 bases from V and 5 bases from J, with 10 bases between. The CDR3 DNA is TGTGCCAGCAGTGAAGCGGGACTGAACAATGAGCAGTTCTTC. Residues: CASSEAGLNNEQFF.

V gene TRBV9 combines with J gene TRBJ1-1; 7 bases are shared with TRBD1. This CDR3 region has 16 residues. Germline V gives CDR1 SGDLS, CDR2 YYNGEE. The V gene end was trimmed by 0 bases and the J gene end by 3 bases; junction bases not matched to a gene: 8. This chain's CDR3 is CASSVAGDSRDTEAFF. The CDR3, as DNA: TGTGCCAGCAGCGTAGCCGGGGACAGTCGGGACACTGAAGCTTTCTTT.

The chain links TRBV9 to TRBJ2-7; D might be TRBD2 (6 bases). V was cut by 0 bases and J by 3 bases, with 13 bases left in between. Germline V gene data show CDR1 as SGDLS and CDR2 as YYNGEE. There are 15 residues in the CDR3. The CDR3, as DNA: TGTGCCAGCAGCGTAGAAGCGGGCGACATCTACGAGCAGTACTTC. Its translation: CASSVEAGDIYEQYF.

In DNA form, the CDR3 reads TGTGCCAGCACTCTACACGGCGGTACTGAAGCTTTCTTT. Its protein product is CASTLHGGTEAFF. The chain combines TRBV25-1 with TRBJ1-1; unclear D gene. The CDR3 runs 13 residues. Per germline, CDR1 MGHDK and CDR2 SYGVNS. V was clipped by 7 bases and J by 5 bases, with 14 bases between them.

The chain uses TRBV6-2 or TRBV6-3 and TRBJ2-3, with 8 bases lining up with TRBD2. The CDR3 totals 18 residues. The V and J ends lost 5 bases and 3 bases, in that order; junction bases with no gene match: 16. Germline assignment: CDR1 MNHEY and CDR2 SVGEGT. CDR3 sequence reads: CASSPWPRSGSKTDTQYF. The CDR3 bases are TGTGCCAGCAGTCCGTGGCCCCGAAGCGGGAGTAAAACAGATACGCAGTATTTT.

The J gene is TRBJ1-4, the V gene TRBV4-1; D gene unclear. V dropped 1 base and J dropped 8 bases, with 11 bases sitting between them. The CDR3 consists of 14 residues. Germline assignment: CDR1 MGHRA and CDR2 YSYEKL. The CDR3 nucleotides read TGCGCCAGCAGCCAAGGGGCCGCCTGGGAAAAACTGTTTTTT. As protein: CASSQGAAWEKLFF.

This clonotype turned up a few times. The V and J genes are TRBV9 and TRBJ2-2; 11 bases map to TRBD2. The junction had 9 bases not matched to a gene; V was cut back by 3 bases and J by 8 bases. Germline values: CDR1 SGDLS, CDR2 YYNGEE. The CDR3 covers 16 residues. For the CDR3, the DNA is TGTGCCAGCAGCGGACAACTAGCGGGGGCCGGGGGGGAGCTGTTTTTT. Protein: CASSGQLAGAGGELFF.

This clonotype has only a few counts. A read error may produce the germline difference seen at one junction end. This chain joins TRBV9 and TRBJ2-7, with unresolved D. CDR1 is SGDLS and CDR2 is YYNGEE in the germline V gene. This CDR3 is built from 10 residues. The CDR3 is CASSVERDFF. CDR3 sequence (DNA): TGTGCCAGCAGCGTAGAAAGAGATTTCTTC. Full variable domain (remainder filled in from reference TRBV9 and TRBJ2-7): DSGVTQTPKHLITATGQRVTLRCSPRSGDLSVYWYQQSLDQGLQFLIQYYNGEERAKGNILERFSAQQFPDLHSELNLSSLELGDSALYFCASSVERDFFGPGTRLTVT.

V is TRBV24-1 and J is TRBJ1-5; D is possibly TRBD1 (5 bases). Germline CDR1 reads KGHDR; CDR2 reads SFDVKD. Trimming cost V 0 bases and J 4 bases, with 12 bases left between them. The CDR3 extends over 16 amino acids. The CDR3 is CATSDLVRGLNQPQHF. CDR3 DNA sequence: TGTGCCACCAGTGATTTGGTGAGGGGCCTTAATCAGCCCCAGCATTTT.

The table lists this clonotype with many counts. This chain links TRBV7-2 with TRBJ2-7, with D tentatively TRBD1 (5 bases). V lost 3 bases to trimming and J lost 6 bases, with 12 bases between them. There are 13 residues in the CDR3. Germline V gives CDR1 SGHTA, CDR2 FQGNSA. CDR3 residues: CASSFDQGSEQYF. CDR3 coding DNA: TGTGCCAGCAGCTTCGACCAGGGTAGCGAGCAGTACTTC.

The chain is built from TRBV15 and TRBJ1-2, with D hard to call. This CDR3 has 15 amino acids. Trimming removed 1 base at V and 8 bases at J, with 17 bases between. Per germline, CDR1 LNHNV and CDR2 YYDKDF (reference sequence). In DNA, the CDR3 is TGTGCCACCAGCAGAGGCGGGATCTCTGCTAGGGGCTACACCTTC. Translation: CATSRGGISARGYTF.

V usage is TRBV12-3 or TRBV12-4 and J usage is TRBJ2-7; the match to TRBD1 covers 9 bases. There are 15 residues in the CDR3. The V gene end was trimmed by 7 bases and the J gene end by 3 bases; junction bases not matched to a gene: 10. The CDR3 DNA reads as TGTGCCAGCACTTCCTCCGGGACAGGGTTCTACGAGCAGTACTTC. It is translated as CASTSSGTGFYEQYF.

A few counts support this clonotype. The V gene is TRBV5-1, the J gene TRBJ2-1; D gene unclear. Looked up from germline, CDR1 is SGHRS and CDR2 is YFSETQ. V lost 0 bases to trimming and J lost 14 bases, with 9 bases between them. CDR3 length: 11 residues. CDR3 bases: TGCGCCAGCAGCTTGGTTCAAGCGAAGTTCTTC. Residues: CASSLVQAKFF. Looking up the rest from reference TRBV5-1 and TRBJ2-1 gives the full variable domain: KAGVTQTPRYLIKTRGQQVTLSCSPISGHRSVSWYQQTPGQGLQFLFEYFSETQRNKGNFPGRFSGRQFSNSRSEMNVSTLELGDSALYLCASSLVQAKFFGPGTRLTVL.

The genes are TRBV7-2 and TRBJ2-3; maybe TRBD2 (5 bases). Trimming cost V 5 bases and J 2 bases, with 8 bases left between them. The CDR3 extends over 13 amino acids. The germline V gene encodes CDR1 SGHTA and CDR2 FQGNSA. CDR3 in DNA: TGTGCCAGCAGCCGACTACACACAGATACGCAGTATTTT. Amino acids: CASSRLHTDTQYF.

This chain joins TRBV27 and TRBJ2-4; perhaps D is TRBD1 or TRBD2 (6 bases each). The CDR3 has 14 residues. Germline V gives CDR1 MNHEY, CDR2 SMNVEV (reference sequence). The V gene lost 2 bases and the J gene lost 10 bases, with 15 bases spanning the gap. The CDR3 region has the DNA TGTGCCAGCAGTTTAGGGGGGACAACTGGGATTCAGTACTTC. Translation gives CASSLGGTTGIQYF.

This chain uses TRBV7-9 with TRBJ2-2; TRBD2 aligns across 9 bases. Trimming at V came to 4 bases and at J to 1 base, leaving 4 bases not matched to a gene. The length of the CDR3 is 16 residues. Germline lookup yields CDR1 SEHNR and CDR2 FQNEAQ (reference sequence). CDR3 in amino acids: CASSSRLAVNTGELFF. The CDR3 DNA reads as TGTGCCAGCAGCTCACGACTAGCGGTGAACACCGGGGAGCTGTTTTTT. Using reference TRBV7-9 and TRBJ2-2 for the parts outside the CDR3, the full variable domain is DTGVSQNPRHKITKRGQNVTFRCDPISEHNRLYWYRQTLGQGPEFLTYFQNEAQLEKSRLLSDRFSAERPKGSFSTLEIQRTEQGDSAMYLCASSSRLAVNTGELFFGEGSRLTVL.

The chain combines TRBV12-3 or TRBV12-4 with TRBJ2-1, with unresolved D. V was clipped by 1 base and J by 8 bases, with 9 bases between them. The CDR3 sequence is 13 residues long. CDR3 sequence reads: CASSLVASDEQFF. The CDR3 DNA sequence: TGTGCCAGCAGTTTAGTGGCGAGCGATGAGCAGTTCTTC.

This clonotype was counted once. This rearrangement joins TRBV24-1 to TRBJ2-7, with 9 bases that match TRBD1. Trimming cost V 5 bases and J 3 bases; bases outside gene matches: 19. Germline V gene sequence: CDR1 KGHDR, CDR2 SFDVKD. There are 19 residues in the CDR3. The CDR3 spells CATSGIQGAILSPHYEQYF. In DNA, the CDR3 is TGTGCCACCAGTGGTATACAGGGGGCCATCCTCTCGCCCCACTACGAGCAGTACTTC.

The sample holds a few counts of this clonotype. The chain links TRBV5-1 to TRBJ1-2; perhaps TRBD1 as D (6 bases). Germline assignment: CDR1 SGHRS and CDR2 YFSETQ. V lost 6 bases and J 7 bases, leaving 13 bases between the germline ends. The CDR3 consists of 12 residues. This CDR3 reads CASNPEGGGYTF. The CDR3 bases are TGCGCCAGCAATCCGGAGGGGGGTGGCTACACCTTC.

This clonotype showed up just a few times. The CDR3 DNA reads as TGTGCCAGCAGCTTACCTTTGTCCATTAACTATGGCTACACCTTC. This codes for CASSLPLSINYGYTF. The gene calls are TRBV7-9 and TRBJ1-2; D unresolved. Germline CDR1 and CDR2: SEHNR and FQNEAQ (reference sequence). CDR3 size: 15 residues. With 2 bases removed from V and 1 base from J, the gap between germline ends came to 11 bases.